These 3 T cell receptor beta chains were sequenced from one sample in a study of blood T cells in healthy people across ages (dated by TCRdb to the mid-2010s). The library came from 5' RACE. TCRdb lists the instrument as Illumina HiSeq 2500. The second PCR ran for roughly 7 to 11 cycles and used a J-beta primer mix along with a sample-barcoded 5' primer. TCRdb reanalyzed the raw reads on its own, using fastp at Q25 for trimming and MiXCR for clone calling, and kept in-frame beta chains. Under each unique CDR3 protein, matching rows form one entry showing the most common genes and DNA. This sample has 650,000 to 1,000,000 distinct CDR3 sequences in its table, and around 36% of those were observed once. Jointly, the top ten make up 10% to 15% of the sample. The sample was blood. These receptors were taken from a man younger than 35 in good health.

In its sample, this clonotype was seen many times. V and J are TRBV2 and TRBJ1-2, with 7 bases matching TRBD1. This CDR3 spans 12 amino acids. J gave up 4 bases and V 5 bases, and 1 base lay outside the gene matches. In germline, CDR1 is SNHLY, CDR2 FYNNEI. The CDR3 region is CASSTGVYGYTF. The CDR3 coding sequence is TGTGCCAGCAGTACAGGGGTCTATGGCTACACCTTC.

The rearrangement links TRBV18 to TRBJ1-6, with 7 bases matching TRBD1. The CDR3 spans 15 residues. The V and J ends lost 3 bases and 5 bases, in that order; junction bases with no gene match: 4. CDR1 and CDR2 from the germline V gene are KGHSH and LQKENI. CDR3 DNA: TGTGCCAGCTCACCTCGGGACAGAGATAATTCACCCCTCCACTTT. This codes for CASSPRDRDNSPLHF.

This clonotype was detected a few times. The rearrangement joins TRBV20-1 to TRBJ2-7, with 10 bases fitting TRBD1. The CDR3 is 16 amino acids. V gave up 4 bases and J gave up 3 bases; unmatched junction bases: 12. The germline gives CDR1 DFQATT, CDR2 SNEGSKA (reference sequence). In DNA, the CDR3 is TGCAGTGCTAACGGGGTAGTGGGACAGGGGATCTACGAGCAGTACTTC. Translation: CSANGVVGQGIYEQYF.